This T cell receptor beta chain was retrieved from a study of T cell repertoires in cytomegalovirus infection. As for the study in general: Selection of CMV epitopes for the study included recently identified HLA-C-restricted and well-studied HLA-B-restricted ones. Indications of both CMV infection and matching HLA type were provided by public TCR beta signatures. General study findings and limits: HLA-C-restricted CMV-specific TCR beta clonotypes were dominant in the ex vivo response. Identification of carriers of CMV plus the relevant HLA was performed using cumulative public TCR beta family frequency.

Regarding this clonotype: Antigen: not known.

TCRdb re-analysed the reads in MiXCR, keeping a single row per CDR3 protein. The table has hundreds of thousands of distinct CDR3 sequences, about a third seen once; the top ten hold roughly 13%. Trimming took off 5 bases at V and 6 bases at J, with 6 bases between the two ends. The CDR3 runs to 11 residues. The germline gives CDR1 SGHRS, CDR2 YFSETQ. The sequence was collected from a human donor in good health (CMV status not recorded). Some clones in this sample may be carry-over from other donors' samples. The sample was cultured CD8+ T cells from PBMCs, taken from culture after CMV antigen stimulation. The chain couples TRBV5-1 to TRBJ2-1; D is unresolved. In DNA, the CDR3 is TGCGCCAGCAGACAGTTCAATGAGCAGTTCTTC. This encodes CASRQFNEQFF.